The next 23 T cell receptor beta chains were all read from a single sample in a study of neurological immune-mediated disorders. TCRdb re-derived calls from the 5' RACE reads in MiXCR, one entry per CDR3 protein. This sample has over 45,000 distinct CDR3 sequences, with roughly a quarter found just once. Sequencing was performed on PBMCs. The receptors here all came from a woman aged 70-85 years in good health.

The rearrangement joins TRBV5-4 to TRBJ2-3; D uncertain. Germline CDR1 SGHNT, CDR2 YYREEE (reference sequence). Trimming left V 7 bases short and J 1 base short, with 13 bases between. The CDR3 sequence is 14 residues long. The CDR3: CASSDGRGTDTQYF. The CDR3, as DNA: TGTGCCAGCTCCGACGGTAGGGGCACAGATACGCAGTATTTT.

This clonotype was detected many times. The chain recombines TRBV20-1 with TRBJ2-1, with 11 positions matching TRBD2. The J segment lost 4 bases and the V segment lost 1 base, leaving 3 bases of the junction unmatched. Germline V lookup: CDR1 DFQATT, CDR2 SNEGSKA (reference sequence). CDR3 size: 15 residues. The chain's CDR3 is CSARVGLAEYNEQFF. As DNA, the CDR3 is TGCAGTGCTAGAGTGGGACTAGCGGAATACAATGAGCAGTTCTTC.

The J gene is TRBJ2-7, the V gene TRBV20-1; no firm D call. This CDR3 has 14 amino acids. Trimming took 0 bases from V and 0 from J, leaving 9 bases between them. Germline-derived CDR1 and CDR2 are DFQATT and SNEGSKA (reference sequence). CDR3: CSAREYQSSYEQYF. CDR3 coding DNA: TGCAGTGCTAGAGAGTACCAGAGCTCCTACGAGCAGTACTTC.

This chain connects TRBV20-1 to TRBJ2-5; tentative D call: TRBD2 (5 bases). In germline, CDR1 is DFQATT, CDR2 SNEGSKA (reference sequence). This CDR3 has 13 amino acids. V was trimmed by 6 bases and J by 1 base, leaving 12 bases between them. CDR3 coding DNA: TGCAGTGCGGGGTTCCGGGGCCAAGAGACCCAGTACTTC. Its protein is CSAGFRGQETQYF.

The chain uses TRBV5-1 and TRBJ2-1, with a weak D call TRBD2 (5 bases). CDR1 is SGHRS and CDR2 is YFSETQ in the germline V gene. The CDR3 is 12 residues long. V gave up 4 bases and J gave up 10 bases, with 12 bases separating them. CDR3 region: CASSPEGREQFF. The CDR3 coding sequence is TGCGCCAGCAGCCCTGAGGGTCGGGAGCAGTTCTTC.

In this sample, this clonotype turned up many times. The chain uses TRBV5-1 and TRBJ2-7; no clear D gene. V lost 4 bases to trimming and J lost 4 bases, with 12 bases between them. The germline V gene has CDR1 SGHRS and CDR2 YFSETQ. CDR3 length equals 13 residues. The chain's CDR3 is CASSELRRYEQYF. In nucleotides, the CDR3 is TGCGCCAGCAGCGAGTTGAGACGATACGAGCAGTACTTC.

This clonotype was seen at least ten times. This chain links TRBV28 with TRBJ2-1; TRBD2 might be the D (5 bases). Trimming left V 3 bases short and J 8 bases short, with 8 bases between. Looked up from germline, CDR1 is MDHEN and CDR2 is SYDVKM. This CDR3 spans 12 amino acids. CDR3 in DNA: TGTGCCAGCAGTTTGTCCGGGGATGAGCAGTTCTTC. This translates into CASSLSGDEQFF.

This clonotype was seen a few times. The chain has TRBV28 and TRBJ2-7, with 7 bases lining up with TRBD2. The junction had 7 bases not matched to a gene; V was cut back by 3 bases and J by 5 bases. The germline V gene encodes CDR1 MDHEN and CDR2 SYDVKM. This CDR3 region has 14 residues. This CDR3 reads CASSLGTMNNEQYF. The DNA for the CDR3 is TGTGCCAGCAGTTTGGGGACTATGAATAACGAGCAGTACTTC.

This clonotype was recorded many times. The genes are TRBV4-3 and TRBJ2-7; no firm D call. Germline CDR1 is LGHNA and CDR2 is YSLEER. Trimming took off 0 bases at V and 1 base at J, with 10 bases between the two ends. The CDR3 is 15 amino acids. CDR3 region: CASSQDGLGSYEQYF. CDR3 in DNA: TGCGCCAGCAGCCAAGACGGCCTAGGTTCCTACGAGCAGTACTTC.

This clonotype was detected many times. This sequence joins TRBV7-2 and TRBJ1-5; 7 bases match TRBD1. CDR3 length: 17 residues. Germline assignment: CDR1 SGHTA and CDR2 FQGNSA. Trimming removed 3 bases from V and 7 bases from J; junction bases left unmatched: 15. The CDR3 DNA is TGTGCCAGCAGCTTTAGGGGAGGGCCGGGACAGTACCAGCCCCAGCATTTT. As protein: CASSFRGGPGQYQPQHF. The full variable domain, rest sourced from reference TRBV7-2 and TRBJ1-5, is GAGVSQSPSNKVTEKGKDVELRCDPISGHTALYWYRQSLGQGLEFLIYFQGNSAPDKSGLPSDRFSAERTGGSVSTLTIQRTQQEDSAVYLCASSFRGGPGQYQPQHFGDGTRLSIL.

V and J are TRBV30 and TRBJ2-7; no definite D call. The V end lost 7 bases, the J end lost 4 bases, and 14 bases lay between the germline ends. The CDR3 has 12 amino acids. Germline assignment: CDR1 GTSNPN and CDR2 SVGIG (reference sequence). The CDR3 bases are TGTGCCTTTAGTCAAAGTGGTTACGAGCAGTACTTC. Its protein is CAFSQSGYEQYF.

In its sample, this clonotype was seen many times. This rearrangement joins TRBV6-5 to TRBJ1-1; no definite D call. Germline V CDR1 and CDR2: MNHEY, SVGAGI. The germline V and J ends were trimmed by 5 bases and 8 bases, with 21 bases remaining between them. The CDR3 length is 15 residues. CDR3 region: CASSPLPPGYPEAFF. The CDR3 DNA is TGTGCCAGCAGTCCCCTCCCCCCAGGATATCCCGAAGCTTTCTTT.

This clonotype was detected ten times or more. V usage is TRBV27 and J usage is TRBJ1-1, with a possible D match to TRBD1 (5 bases). Trimming took off 8 bases at V and 0 bases at J, with 10 bases between the two ends. CDR3 length: 13 residues. CDR1 is MNHEY and CDR2 is SMNVEV in the germline V gene (reference sequence). The CDR3 is CASGKQVNTEAFF. The CDR3 nucleotides are TGTGCCAGCGGGAAACAGGTGAACACTGAAGCTTTCTTT.

The chain is built from TRBV7-2 and TRBJ2-7; possibly TRBD1 for D (7 bases). This CDR3 is 17 amino acids long. CDR1 is SGHTA and CDR2 is FQGNSA in the germline V gene. The germline V and J ends were trimmed by 3 bases and 2 bases, with 20 bases remaining between them. In nucleotides, the CDR3 is TGTGCCAGCAGCTTTTTTAGGGCAGGGGGGACAACCTACGAGCAGTACTTC. This gives the protein CASSFFRAGGTTYEQYF. Full variable domain (missing parts from reference TRBV7-2 and TRBJ2-7): GAGVSQSPSNKVTEKGKDVELRCDPISGHTALYWYRQSLGQGLEFLIYFQGNSAPDKSGLPSDRFSAERTGGSVSTLTIQRTQQEDSAVYLCASSFFRAGGTTYEQYFGPGTRLTVT.

This clonotype was recorded many times. The chain combines TRBV5-1 with TRBJ2-5, with a possible D match to TRBD2 (6 bases). The germline V gene has CDR1 SGHRS and CDR2 YFSETQ. V was shortened by 4 bases and J by 4 bases, with 11 bases between the two germline ends. The CDR3 has 13 residues. The CDR3 protein is CASSRETTETQYF. The CDR3, as DNA: TGCGCCAGCAGCCGGGAGACTACAGAGACCCAGTACTTC.

In this sample, this clonotype turned up many times. V is TRBV29-1 and J is TRBJ2-1; TRBD2 matches at 10 bases. CDR1 SQVTM and CDR2 ANQGSEA come from the germline V gene. This CDR3 spans 14 amino acids. V shed 8 bases and J 9 bases; nucleotides not matched to a gene: 13. The CDR3 loop reads CSYRRASGGSEQFF. The CDR3 DNA sequence: TGCAGCTACCGGAGGGCTAGCGGGGGCAGTGAGCAGTTCTTC.

This clonotype was counted many times. The chain links TRBV7-9 to TRBJ1-1; possible D gene TRBD1, 5 bases. V was clipped by 4 bases and J by 1 base, with 13 bases between them. CDR1 is SEHNR and CDR2 is FQNEAQ in the germline V gene (reference sequence). The CDR3 covers 15 residues. The CDR3 region is CASSWDRTTNTEAFF. The CDR3 DNA follows: TGTGCCAGCAGCTGGGACCGGACTACGAACACTGAAGCTTTCTTT.

The V gene is TRBV2, the J gene TRBJ1-1, with D possibly being TRBD1 (6 bases). Germline CDR1 and CDR2: SNHLY and FYNNEI. The CDR3 contains 15 residues. Trimming removed 7 bases at V and 2 bases at J, with 17 bases between. CDR3 nucleotide sequence: TGTGCCAGCAAGGCCTACCCAGGGGCTAACACTGAAGCTTTCTTT. This encodes CASKAYPGANTEAFF. Full variable domain (missing parts from reference TRBV2 and TRBJ1-1): EPEVTQTPSHQVTQMGQEVILRCVPISNHLYFYWYRQILGQKVEFLVSFYNNEISEKSEIFDDQFSVERPDGSNFTLKIRSTKLEDSAMYFCASKAYPGANTEAFFGQGTRLTVV.

This clonotype was recorded at least ten times. The V gene is TRBV12-3 or TRBV12-4, the J gene TRBJ2-5; 11 bases agree with TRBD2. This CDR3 is built from 17 residues. V lost 1 base to trimming and J lost 7 bases; unmatched junction nucleotides: 11. The CDR3 loop reads CASSLGATSGNYGTQYF. The CDR3, as DNA: TGTGCCAGCAGTTTAGGGGCGACTAGCGGGAATTACGGGACCCAGTACTTC.

The gene calls are TRBV10-3 and TRBJ1-1; 7 bases match TRBD1. This CDR3 region has 17 residues. V lost 0 bases, J lost 0 bases, and 7 bases stayed unmatched. Germline CDR1 reads ENHRY; CDR2 reads SYGVKD. The CDR3 bases are TGTGCCATCAGTGAGTCGACAACAGGGGCAATGAACACTGAAGCTTTCTTT. Translation: CAISESTTGAMNTEAFF.

This chain connects TRBV15 to TRBJ1-5; a possible D gene is TRBD1 (5 bases). Trimming left V 5 bases short and J 4 bases short, with 12 bases between. CDR1 is LNHNV, CDR2 YYDKDF, per germline (reference sequence). CDR3 length equals 14 residues. This chain's CDR3 is CATSESGGNQPQHF. The CDR3 region has the DNA TGTGCCACCAGCGAGTCGGGGGGTAATCAGCCCCAGCATTTT.

This clonotype was detected many times. The rearrangement uses TRBV6-6 and TRBJ1-1, with unresolved D. The V and J ends lost 0 bases and 11 bases respectively, with 10 bases between them. From germline, CDR1 is MNHNY and CDR2 SVGAGI (reference sequence). The CDR3 is 12 residues long. The CDR3 loop reads CASSYSRGRAFF. The CDR3 coding sequence is TGTGCCAGCAGTTACTCGAGAGGGCGGGCTTTCTTT.

The rearrangement joins TRBV5-6 to TRBJ2-1; the match to TRBD2 covers 11 bases. This CDR3 is 15 amino acids long. V lost 4 bases, J lost 13 bases, and 13 bases stayed unmatched. CDR1 and CDR2 from the germline V gene are SGHDT and YYEEEE. The CDR3 spells CASSPLAGVECDQFF. In nucleotides, the CDR3 is TGTGCCAGCAGCCCACTAGCGGGAGTAGAATGTGATCAGTTCTTC.